The source of this TCR beta chain is a study of blood T cell repertoires in COVID-19. Whole-study context: COVID-19 samples from acute and convalescent phases originated in the United States, Italy and Spain.

CDR1 is MGHRA, CDR2 YSYEKL, per germline. Trimming shortened V by 0 bases and J by 2 bases, and 7 bases separated the two germline ends. The CDR3 has 14 amino acids. The sample holds one count of this clone. Original processing methods: From reference gene primer amplification, estimates of nucleated cell counts were derived. Clones were sequenced by immunoSEQ multiplex PCR, and TCRdb holds only the in-frame ones, with some missing. V, J and clone size derive from that table, while D and trimming were established from the DNA sequence. The sample has approximately 200,000 clones; more than 80% are singletons.

This chain joins TRBV4-1 and TRBJ1-1; maybe TRBD1 (5 bases). The receptor's source is a woman at least 80 years old with acute or convalescent COVID-19. Input material: peripheral blood. The CDR3 region is CASSQETVNTEAFF. The CDR3 DNA reads TGCGCCAGCAGCCAAGAGACAGTTAACACTGAAGCTTTCTTT.